This T cell receptor (beta chain) was retrieved from a study of molecular identifiers for immune sequencing clone quantification. Study findings and constraints: Spiked Jurkat TCR RNA from one cell was reportedly detectable among approximately 1 million naive cells. Identical barcode-sharing TCR molecules could lead to underestimated sizes for highly expanded clones.

Sorted inputs of 20,000 to 1,000,000 cells, with 10%, 30% or 50% RNA, yielded naive CD8 libraries. Naive CD8 T cells, phenotype CD8+CD4-CCR7+CD45RA+, were sorted. In TCRdb, the PCR reads were re-called with MiXCR into one record per CDR3 protein. The repertoire holds 60,000 to 80,000 distinct CDR3 sequences, less than 20% seen once, with approximately 1.5% in the top ten. Germline V gene sequence: CDR1 MGHRA, CDR2 YSYEKL. This CDR3 has 16 amino acids. V was trimmed by 1 base and J by 7 bases, leaving 14 bases between them. Many counts were recorded for this clonotype. Its antigen is undetermined. The chain has TRBV4-1 and TRBJ1-6; TRBD1 is a possible D gene (5 bases). The specimen sequenced was naive CD8+ T cells from blood, with Jurkat cell RNA spiked in. Subset defined: FACS-sorted CD8+CD4-CCR7+CD45RA+ naive T cells. The sequence came from a human donor in good health. Some libraries in this study had Jurkat cell RNA spiked in. The CDR3 region has the DNA TGCGCCAGCAGCCAAGTGACAGTGACCTGGAATTCACCCCTCCACTTT. Protein sequence: CASSQVTVTWNSPLHF.